Following are 23 T cell receptor beta chains from one sample sequenced in a study of Ad26.COV2.S vaccination and SARS-CoV-2 variants. Method: immunoSEQ multiplex PCR; TCRdb's copy keeps in-frame clones and lacks some. The sample lists hundreds of thousands of clones, roughly 87% occurring once. Documented treatment: 15 to 20 received Ad26.COV2.S at low or high dose, single or two shots; roughly five received placebo; per-sample allocation not given. All samples were drawn on day 63, counting from the first vaccine or placebo injection. Source: peripheral blood, taken in a trial of Ad26.COV2.S vaccine versus placebo. The receptors derive from a person between 18 and 59 years old who received the Ad26.COV2.S COVID-19 vaccine or a placebo.

This chain connects TRBV6-5 to TRBJ2-1, with 7 bases identical to TRBD1. Looked up from germline, CDR1 is MNHEY and CDR2 is SVGAGI. CDR3 length: 14 residues. After removal of 1 base from V and 7 bases from J, the junction contained 4 bases not matched to a gene. The CDR3 region is CASSYLGQTNEQFF. The CDR3 coding sequence is TGTGCCAGCAGTTACTTGGGACAGACTAATGAGCAGTTCTTC.

The rearrangement joins TRBV19 to TRBJ1-2; D unresolved. Germline CDR1 reads LNHDA; CDR2 reads SQIVND (reference sequence). Deletions cut 5 bases from V and 6 bases from J, with 16 bases between. The CDR3 is made up of 14 amino acids. The CDR3 region has the DNA TGTGCCAGTAGTTGGGTAGAGGATCCGAATGGCTACACCTTC. Protein sequence: CASSWVEDPNGYTF.

The V gene is TRBV15, the J gene TRBJ2-7; no firm D call. V gave up 0 bases and J gave up 0 bases, with 9 bases separating them. Germline V gene lookup returns CDR1 LNHNV and CDR2 YYDKDF (reference sequence). The CDR3 sequence is 15 residues long. The CDR3 region is CATSRDGGSSYEQYF. CDR3 bases: TGTGCCACCAGCAGAGACGGCGGTAGCTCCTACGAGCAGTACTTC.

This clone was counted a few times. The chain uses TRBV27 and TRBJ1-3; no firm D call. CDR3 length equals 13 residues. Trimming took off 1 base at V and 1 base at J, with 2 bases between the two ends. Germline lookup yields CDR1 MNHEY and CDR2 SMNVEV (reference sequence). The CDR3 loop is CASSLWSGNTIYF. CDR3 sequence (DNA): TGTGCCAGCAGTTTATGGTCTGGAAACACCATATATTTT.

The rearrangement uses TRBV6-5 and TRBJ2-3; D is perhaps TRBD2 (5 bases). Germline CDR1 MNHEY, CDR2 SVGAGI. The CDR3 has 15 residues. V was trimmed by 0 bases and J by 6 bases, leaving 13 bases between them. The CDR3 loop is CASSYSSNPGDTQYF. In DNA, the CDR3 is TGTGCCAGCAGTTACTCATCCAACCCGGGGGATACGCAGTATTTT.

The chain links TRBV5-6 to TRBJ1-1; D may be TRBD1 (6 bases). CDR1 and CDR2 (germline): SGHDT, YYEEEE. The CDR3 covers 14 residues. V was cut by 4 bases and J by 1 base, with 11 bases left in between. The CDR3 coding sequence is TGTGCCAGCAGCCCGGGACATCCGAACACTGAAGCTTTCTTT. It specifies CASSPGHPNTEAFF.

The gene calls are TRBV5-8 and TRBJ2-2; 7 nucleotides agree with TRBD2. The CDR3 covers 12 residues. V gave up 10 bases and J gave up 6 bases; unmatched junction bases: 6. CDR1 SGHTS and CDR2 YDEGEE come from the germline V gene. The CDR3 DNA reads as TGTGCCCGCCGGGGGGTGGCCGGGGAGCTGTTTTTT. Its protein product is CARRGVAGELFF. Full variable domain (outside the CDR3, taken from reference TRBV5-8 and TRBJ2-2): EAGVTQSPTHLIKTRGQQATLRCSPISGHTSVYWYQQALGLGLQFLLWYDEGEERNRGNFPPRFSGRQFPNYSSELNVNALELEDSALYLCARRGVAGELFFGEGSRLTVL.

CDR3 in amino acids: CASSIVGTSGVVADTQYF. For the CDR3, the DNA is TGTGCCAGTAGTATAGTGGGGACTAGCGGGGTGGTTGCAGATACGCAGTATTTT. The chain recombines TRBV19 with TRBJ2-3, with TRBD2 matching over 13 bases. With V trimmed by 1 base and J by 4 bases, 8 bases remained unmatched. This CDR3 region has 18 residues. Germline loops: CDR1 LNHDA, CDR2 SQIVND (reference sequence).

The rearrangement joins TRBV5-6 to TRBJ1-6; weak D call: TRBD1 (5 bases). The CDR3 contains 15 residues. V dropped 5 bases and J dropped 8 bases, with 17 bases sitting between them. Germline V gives CDR1 SGHDT, CDR2 YYEEEE. The CDR3 is CASSPTGTPDSPLHF. CDR3 nucleotides: TGTGCCAGCAGTCCAACCGGGACGCCAGATTCACCCCTCCACTTT.

The chain couples TRBV6-5 to TRBJ2-5; D perhaps matches TRBD2 (6 bases). Trimming removed 2 bases at V and 6 bases at J, with 13 bases between. The CDR3 loop spans 14 amino acids. Germline-derived CDR1 and CDR2 are MNHEY and SVGAGI. The CDR3 region is CASSYPTSLKTQYF. The DNA for the CDR3 is TGTGCCAGCAGTTACCCCACTAGCTTGAAGACCCAGTACTTC.

V usage is TRBV14 and J usage is TRBJ2-7; D is unclear. V lost 1 base to trimming and J lost 2 bases, with 9 bases between them. The CDR3 has 14 residues. Germline values: CDR1 SGHDN, CDR2 FVKESK. The DNA for the CDR3 is TGTGCCAGCAGCCAAGGAAGATCCACCTACGAGCAGTACTTC. Translation gives CASSQGRSTYEQYF.

This chain connects TRBV6-1 to TRBJ1-5; D remains unclear. Germline V gene sequence: CDR1 MNHNS, CDR2 SASEGT. Between the trimmed V and J ends, which lost 1 base and 2 bases, there was a span of 9 bases. The CDR3 contains 15 residues. The CDR3 spells CASSEVRVRNQPQHF. In nucleotides, the CDR3 is TGTGCCAGCAGTGAAGTAAGGGTCCGCAATCAGCCCCAGCATTTT.

This chain joins TRBV5-4 and TRBJ2-1; D is possibly TRBD1 (5 bases). Germline V gene sequence: CDR1 SGHNT, CDR2 YYREEE (reference sequence). CDR3 size: 12 residues. Deletions cut 4 bases from V and 15 bases from J, with 17 bases between. CDR3 sequence: CASSIDSGLLFF. The CDR3 nucleotides read TGTGCCAGCAGCATCGATTCAGGGCTACTGTTCTTC.

V is TRBV6-5 and J is TRBJ2-7, with 9 bases identical to TRBD1. Germline V gene sequence: CDR1 MNHEY, CDR2 SVGAGI. Trimming at V came to 5 bases and at J to 3 bases, leaving 5 bases not matched to a gene. This CDR3 region has 14 residues. The CDR3 region has the DNA TGTGCCAGCAGTCCGGGACAGGGAAACTACGAGCAGTACTTC. It is translated as CASSPGQGNYEQYF.

The chain couples TRBV4-1 to TRBJ1-1, with D possibly TRBD1 on 6 matching bases. Germline V lookup: CDR1 MGHRA, CDR2 YSYEKL. The germline V and J ends were trimmed by 0 bases and 6 bases, with 17 bases remaining between them. The CDR3 covers 16 residues. The CDR3 DNA follows: TGCGCCAGCAGCCAAGATTTGACAGGTTATGGTCCTGAAGCTTTCTTT. Translation gives CASSQDLTGYGPEAFF.

A single count supports this clone. V and J are TRBV14 and TRBJ2-5, with TRBD2 as a possible D gene (5 bases). V shed 4 bases and J shed 5 bases, with 11 bases lying between them. Germline V CDR1 and CDR2: SGHDN, FVKESK. This CDR3 contains 13 residues. CDR3 sequence: CASSPGGWETQYF. Here the CDR3 DNA reads TGTGCCAGCAGCCCCGGAGGCTGGGAGACCCAGTACTTC.

This clone is a singleton in its sample. This chain connects TRBV7-9 to TRBJ2-1, with D maybe TRBD1 (5 bases). The germline V and J ends were trimmed by 1 base and 4 bases, with 14 bases remaining between them. The CDR3 is 16 amino acids. Germline CDR1 reads SEHNR; CDR2 reads FQNEAQ (reference sequence). CDR3 residues: CASSLGQGTTYNEQFF. Written as DNA, the CDR3 is TGTGCCAGCAGCTTAGGTCAGGGAACGACTTACAATGAGCAGTTCTTC.

The J gene is TRBJ1-6, the V gene TRBV27; tentatively, D is TRBD1 (5 bases). CDR3 length: 14 residues. Germline V CDR1 and CDR2: MNHEY, SMNVEV (reference sequence). The V end lost 4 bases, the J end lost 9 bases, and 13 bases lay between the germline ends. The CDR3 loop reads CASSSVGPTSPLHF. The CDR3 DNA sequence: TGTGCCAGCAGTTCGGTGGGACCTACTTCACCCCTCCACTTT.

The CDR3 bases are TGTGCCAGCAGCCAAAAGACGGGGAACTATGGCTACACCTTC. It encodes CASSQKTGNYGYTF. V gene TRBV4-2 combines with J gene TRBJ1-2, with no clear D. The ends were cut back, 2 bases at V and 2 bases at J, with 9 bases in the middle. Germline V lookup: CDR1 LGHNA, CDR2 YNFKEQ. This CDR3 contains 14 residues.

The V and J genes are TRBV5-6 and TRBJ2-1, with D tentatively TRBD1 or TRBD2 (5 bases each). Per the germline V gene, CDR1 is SGHDT and CDR2 is YYEEEE. The CDR3 runs to 14 residues. Trimming took 2 bases from V and 4 from J, leaving 10 bases between them. CDR3 loop: CASSLGTLYNEQFF. CDR3 DNA: TGTGCCAGCAGCTTAGGGACCCTATACAATGAGCAGTTCTTC.

This clone was seen only once. The chain links TRBV29-1 to TRBJ2-7; no clear D. CDR1 and CDR2 (germline): SQVTM, ANQGSEA. CDR3 size: 13 residues. With 1 base removed from V and 5 bases from J, the gap between germline ends came to 12 bases. The CDR3 is CSVEAGAGNEQYF. The CDR3 nucleotides are TGCAGCGTTGAAGCGGGCGCAGGTAACGAGCAGTACTTC.

The chain has TRBV18 and TRBJ2-7, with D possibly matching TRBD1 (5 bases). V lost 3 bases to trimming and J lost 1 base, with 10 bases between them. CDR1 is KGHSH, CDR2 LQKENI, per germline. The CDR3 is 14 residues long. CDR3 sequence (DNA): TGTGCCAGCTCACCCCAGGGTCGGTCCTACGAGCAGTACTTC. Its translation is CASSPQGRSYEQYF.

The chain recombines TRBV30 with TRBJ2-1; a possible D gene is TRBD1 (5 bases). The CDR3 extends over 13 amino acids. The V gene's germline CDR1 is GTSNPN and CDR2 SVGIG (reference sequence). Trimming stripped 2 bases from V and 9 bases from J, with 14 bases between. CDR3 bases: TGTGCCTGGAGTTCTGGCACAGGCGGTGAGCAGTTCTTC. Protein: CAWSSGTGGEQFF.